The 28 T cell receptor beta chains in this list originate from one sample, sequenced in a study of T cell clonality in common variable immunodeficiency. Assay used: immunoSEQ multiplex PCR; TCRdb lists only in-frame clones, some missing. The sample contains 35,000 to 50,000 clones, none of them singletons. The specimen sequenced was peripheral blood mononuclear cells. These receptors came from a person aged 18-69 years in good health.

This clone was seen at least ten times. The read stops 3 residues short of the end of the CDR3; the missing end is completed from the germline J gene. The chain has TRBV5-8 and TRBJ2-3; TRBD2 aligns across 13 bases. This CDR3 spans 15 amino acids. Germline V gene lookup returns CDR1 SGHTS and CDR2 YDEGEE. The sequenced part of the CDR3 DNA is TGTGCCAGCAGCGCGCAACTAGCGGGAGGGCCCACG. As protein: CASSAQLAGGPT. The complete CDR3 protein is CASSAQLAGGPTQYF.

There are many counts of this clone. The read ends 3 residues early relative to the CDR3; the germline J gene fills the gap. The chain is built from TRBV4-1 and TRBJ2-4; possible D gene TRBD2, 6 bases. V dropped 1 base and J dropped 4 bases, with 14 bases sitting between them. This CDR3 is built from 16 residues. The germline V gene has CDR1 MGHRA and CDR2 YSYEKL. Here the CDR3 reads CASSQVSAGFKNIQYF. Incomplete CDR3 DNA: TGCGCCAGCAGCCAAGTTTCCGCGGGGTTTAAAAACATT.

This clone showed up many times. Coverage ceases 3 residues before the CDR3 finishes, and the germline J gene fills in the end. The chain has TRBV4-1 and TRBJ2-1, with 9 bases matching TRBD2. The junction had 10 bases not matched to a gene; V was cut back by 4 bases and J by 6 bases. Germline loops: CDR1 MGHRA, CDR2 YSYEKL. This CDR3 spans 16 amino acids. The CDR3: CASSPIGAGGSNEQFF. The CDR3 bases that were read are TGCGCCAGCAGCCCGATAGGAGCGGGAGGAAGCAATGAG.

The table lists this clone with many counts. The sequenced fragment ends 3 residues before the CDR3 boundary, so the rest is inferred from the germline J gene. This chain links TRBV5-1 with TRBJ2-3, with 9 bases fitting TRBD2. The V gene end was trimmed by 4 bases and the J gene end by 2 bases; junction bases not matched to a gene: 8. Germline V gene lookup returns CDR1 SGHRS and CDR2 YFSETQ. The CDR3 contains 16 residues. The CDR3 sequence is CASSERAGGTTDTQYF. The CDR3 bases that were read are TGCGCCAGCAGCGAGCGAGCGGGAGGTACCACAGATACG.

In its sample, this clone was seen many times. The CDR3 is cut off 3 residues early in the read; its end comes from the germline J gene. The V gene is TRBV10-3, the J gene TRBJ2-1; TRBD2 agrees at 10 bases. CDR1 is ENHRY, CDR2 SYGVKD, per germline. This CDR3 contains 14 residues. J gave up 8 bases and V 7 bases, and 8 bases lay outside the gene matches. Incomplete CDR3 DNA: TGTGCCATCACCGAGCGGGAGGGCATTCATGAG. Its translation is CAITEREGIHE. In full, the CDR3 is CAITEREGIHEQFF.

This clone was seen many times. The read terminates 3 residues before the CDR3 end, so the remaining end is supplied by the germline J gene. The J gene is TRBJ1-3, the V gene TRBV7-6; unclear D gene. CDR1 is SGHVS, CDR2 FNYEAQ, per germline. Trimming took 1 base from V and 0 from J, leaving 7 bases between them. The length of the CDR3 is 15 residues. CDR3 residues: CASSLDTVSGNTIYF. CDR3 DNA, as far as it was read: TGTGCCAGCAGCTTAGACACCGTCTCTGGAAACACC.

This clone was picked up many times. CDR3: CASSPTGTGGEKLFF. The CDR3 bases that were read are TGTGCCAGCAGCCCTACCGGGACAGGGGGCGAAAAA. The V call is TRBV7-3, the J call TRBJ1-4; 12 bases are a match to TRBD1. The read is 3 residues too short to cover the CDR3 end, so that end is filled in from the germline J gene. The J segment lost 8 bases and the V segment lost 5 bases, leaving 6 bases of the junction unmatched. CDR1 is SGHTA, CDR2 FQGTGA, per germline. CDR3 length equals 15 residues.

This clone showed up many times. From the germline J gene comes the end of the CDR3, since the read stops 3 residues before it. The chain has TRBV28 and TRBJ1-2; D unresolved. CDR3 length: 12 residues. The ends were cut back, 8 bases at V and 3 bases at J, with 10 bases in the middle. Germline V gene data show CDR1 as MDHEN and CDR2 as SYDVKM. The chain's CDR3 is CASRSGDYGYTF. The sequenced part of the CDR3 DNA is TGTGCCAGCCGTTCAGGCGACTATGGC.

This clone was picked up many times. The sequenced fragment ends 3 residues before the CDR3 boundary, so the rest is inferred from the germline J gene. This chain links TRBV27 with TRBJ1-2; 9 bases map to TRBD1. The junction had 1 base not matched to a gene; V was cut back by 6 bases and J by 5 bases. In germline, CDR1 is MNHEY, CDR2 SMNVEV (reference sequence). The CDR3 has 12 amino acids. CDR3 residues: CASRDRGYGYTF. CDR3 DNA (partial): TGTGCCAGCAGGGACAGGGGATATGGC.

This clone was observed at least ten times. The read ends 3 residues early relative to the CDR3; the germline J gene fills the gap. This chain links TRBV10-3 with TRBJ1-2, with D possibly being TRBD1 (5 bases). CDR3 length: 13 amino acids. Trimming took 4 bases from V and 5 from J, leaving 11 bases between them. CDR1 and CDR2 (germline): ENHRY, SYGVKD. The part of the CDR3 DNA that was read is TGTGCCATCAGTGGGACAACGAATTATGGC. Residues: CAISGTTNYG. The complete CDR3 sequence is CAISGTTNYGYTF.

This clone was seen many times. The read finishes 3 residues shy of the CDR3 end, and the germline J gene is used to complete it. The rearrangement links TRBV10-3 to TRBJ1-3; TRBD1 matches at 8 bases. With 2 bases clipped from V and 0 bases from J, the junction kept 12 bases outside the gene matches. Germline V lookup: CDR1 ENHRY, CDR2 SYGVKD. This CDR3 has 19 amino acids. CDR3 sequence reads: CAISERIRTGKYSGNTIYF. The DNA read from the CDR3 is TGTGCCATCAGTGAGAGGATTCGGACAGGGAAATACTCTGGAAACACC.

Ten or more counts support this clone. The missing CDR3 end, 3 residues past where the read stops, is filled in from the germline J gene. The chain employs TRBV7-9 and TRBJ2-1; 12 bases are shared with TRBD2. V shed 3 bases and J 9 bases; nucleotides not matched to a gene: 6. This CDR3 contains 15 residues. Germline V lookup: CDR1 SEHNR, CDR2 FQNEAQ (reference sequence). CDR3 loop: CASSLTSGSVIEQFF. The covered CDR3 bases are TGTGCCAGCAGCTTGACTAGCGGGAGTGTTATTGAG.

Many counts were recorded for this clone. The CDR3 end is not reached by the read, which stops 3 residues before it; the germline J gene fills it in. The chain joins TRBV5-4 to TRBJ1-6, with 8 positions matching TRBD1. Germline CDR1 reads SGHNT; CDR2 reads YYREEE (reference sequence). The CDR3 contains 15 residues. V lost 4 bases and J lost 9; bases outside the gene matches: 9. This chain's CDR3 is CASSPRTGSASPLHF. CDR3 bases read: TGTGCCAGCAGCCCGCGGACAGGGAGTGCTTCACCC.

This clone was counted a few times. The read comes to an end 3 residues before the CDR3 does, leaving the germline J gene to fill in the end. This chain uses TRBV2 with TRBJ2-7; TRBD1 matches at 7 bases. V lost 8 bases to trimming and J lost 3 bases; unmatched junction nucleotides: 13. This CDR3 is built from 15 residues. The germline gives CDR1 SNHLY, CDR2 FYNNEI. Partial CDR3 DNA: TGTGCCAGCTCCGCAGGGGCAGGGGGATTCTACGAG. Translated, it gives CASSAGAGGFYE. In full, the CDR3 reads CASSAGAGGFYEQYF.

This clone was detected ten times or more. The missing CDR3 end, 3 residues past where the read stops, is filled in from the germline J gene. This chain uses TRBV14 with TRBJ2-7; 10 bases agree with TRBD2. CDR1 is SGHDN, CDR2 FVKESK, per germline. CDR3 length equals 14 residues. V shed 4 bases, J shed 6 bases, and the junction held 6 bases outside the gene matches. The CDR3 here is CASSLRTSGIEQYF. Incomplete CDR3 DNA: TGTGCCAGCAGCCTCCGGACTAGCGGTATCGAG.

This clone came up many times. The read is 3 residues too short to cover the CDR3 end, so that end is filled in from the germline J gene. V gene TRBV20-1 combines with J gene TRBJ2-2; 9 positions agree with TRBD1. The CDR3 contains 21 residues. The V and J ends lost 0 bases and 0 bases, in that order; junction bases with no gene match: 17. Per the germline V gene, CDR1 is DFQATT and CDR2 is SNEGSKA (reference sequence). The CDR3 spells CSARELLPGYRGLPNTGELFF. CDR3 bases read: TGCAGTGCTAGAGAACTCCTACCGGGTTACAGGGGGCTCCCGAACACCGGGGAG.

This clone occurred many times. The read terminates 3 residues ahead of where the CDR3 ends, so the germline J gene completes it. This chain uses TRBV10-3 with TRBJ2-7, with D perhaps matching TRBD2 (5 bases). The V gene's germline CDR1 is ENHRY and CDR2 SYGVKD. The V end was cut by 3 bases, the J end by 2 bases, with 11 bases between. The CDR3 extends over 14 amino acids. The CDR3 sequence is CAISDEGSTYEQYF. The covered CDR3 bases are TGTGCCATCAGTGACGAGGGCTCGACCTACGAG.

This clone has a count of ten or more. The CDR3 goes on 3 residues after the read ends, and that part is filled in from the germline J gene. The rearrangement joins TRBV20-1 to TRBJ2-7, with 10 bases aligning to TRBD2. Germline V gene lookup returns CDR1 DFQATT and CDR2 SNEGSKA (reference sequence). This CDR3 is built from 16 residues. J lost 2 bases, V lost 3 bases, and 10 bases had no gene match. CDR3 sequence reads: CSASNRVLAGTYEQYF. The sequenced part of the CDR3 DNA is TGCAGTGCTAGTAACCGGGTACTAGCGGGAACCTACGAG.

This clone showed up many times. The read terminates 3 residues before the CDR3 end, so the remaining end is supplied by the germline J gene. J is TRBJ2-7 and V is TRBV7-9; D possibly corresponds to TRBD2 (5 bases). The CDR3 is made up of 15 amino acids. CDR1 and CDR2 (germline): SEHNR, FQNEAQ (reference sequence). V lost 3 bases and J 2 bases, leaving 14 bases between the germline ends. Partial CDR3 DNA: TGTGCCAGCAGCTTTCGGGGTGGGTACCCCTACGAG. This translates into CASSFRGGYPYE. The whole CDR3 region reads CASSFRGGYPYEQYF.

This clone was counted a few times. The read ends 3 residues early relative to the CDR3; the germline J gene fills the gap. The V gene is TRBV11-1, the J gene TRBJ1-2; the D is unclear. Trimming removed 0 bases at V and 0 bases at J, with 5 bases between. Looked up from germline, CDR1 is SGHAT and CDR2 is FQDESV (reference sequence). The CDR3 sequence is 14 residues long. CDR3 region: CASSLAGANYGYTF. The DNA read from the CDR3 is TGTGCCAGCAGCTTAGCCGGTGCTAACTATGGC.

This clone was observed at least ten times. With the read ending 3 residues before the CDR3 end, the germline J gene is used to fill in that end. The rearrangement joins TRBV4-1 to TRBJ2-1; 12 bases are a match to TRBD2. There are 18 residues in the CDR3. Trimming took 0 bases from V and 6 from J; bases not matched to a gene: 9. The germline V gene encodes CDR1 MGHRA and CDR2 YSYEKL. CDR3 bases read: TGCGCCAGCAGCCAAGATAGTCGGCTAGCGGGAGGGGGCAATGAG. Protein: CASSQDSRLAGGGNE. The CDR3 as a whole reads CASSQDSRLAGGGNEQFF.

In this sample, this clone turned up many times. The read terminates 3 residues before the CDR3 end, so the remaining end is supplied by the germline J gene. The chain links TRBV4-2 to TRBJ2-7, with no clear D. The CDR3 totals 15 residues. Germline V gene sequence: CDR1 LGHNA, CDR2 YNFKEQ. The ends were cut back, 0 bases at V and 3 bases at J, with 12 bases in the middle. The covered CDR3 bases are TGTGCCAGCAGCCAAGAGTTTAATAGCATCTACGAG. Translated: CASSQEFNSIYE. The CDR3 reads in full as CASSQEFNSIYEQYF.

This clone has ten or more counts. The sequenced fragment ends 3 residues before the CDR3 boundary, so the rest is inferred from the germline J gene. The V and J genes are TRBV4-2 and TRBJ2-7; tentatively, D is TRBD2 (5 bases). CDR1 LGHNA and CDR2 YNFKEQ come from the germline V gene. The CDR3 runs to 15 residues. The V end lost 1 base, the J end lost 0 bases, and 10 bases lay between the germline ends. CDR3 DNA, as far as it was read: TGTGCCAGCAGCCAAGGAGAGCGGAGCTCCTACGAG. The encoded protein is CASSQGERSSYE. The entire CDR3 reads CASSQGERSSYEQYF.

Many counts were recorded for this clone. The CDR3 end lies 3 residues beyond the end of the read and is filled in from the germline J gene. This chain connects TRBV19 to TRBJ1-5; 7 bases align to TRBD1. V gave up 9 bases and J gave up 2 bases; unmatched junction bases: 7. There are 14 residues in the CDR3. From germline, CDR1 is LNHDA and CDR2 SQIVND (reference sequence). Partial CDR3 DNA: TGTGCCAGCATAAGGGGGCCCGGCAATCAGCCC. It codes for CASIRGPGNQP. The complete CDR3 sequence is CASIRGPGNQPQHF.

This clone came up many times. The read gets to within 3 residues of the CDR3 end, and the germline J gene fills in the rest. The J gene is TRBJ2-7, the V gene TRBV20-1, with D perhaps matching TRBD2 (5 bases). The CDR3 covers 13 residues. The germline gives CDR1 DFQATT, CDR2 SNEGSKA (reference sequence). The ends were cut back, 3 bases at V and 0 bases at J, with 9 bases in the middle. The CDR3: CSAREDFSYEQYF. The sequenced CDR3 bases are TGCAGTGCTAGGGAGGACTTCTCCTACGAG.

This clone was recorded many times. The read ends 3 residues shy of where the CDR3 ends; the end is completed using the germline J gene. The genes are TRBV20-1 and TRBJ2-1; 12 nucleotides match TRBD1. The CDR3 extends over 16 amino acids. The trim removed 0 bases at V and 7 bases at J, leaving 7 bases unmatched. Germline loops: CDR1 DFQATT, CDR2 SNEGSKA (reference sequence). CDR3 bases read: TGCAGTGCTAGAGACCGGGACAGGGGGCGTGTGAATGAG. Its protein is CSARDRDRGRVNE. The whole CDR3 protein reads CSARDRDRGRVNEQFF.

This clone was counted at least ten times. Read coverage stops 3 residues before the CDR3 terminus; the germline J gene supplies the remainder. This chain uses TRBV19 with TRBJ1-1; D is unclear. Germline V gives CDR1 LNHDA, CDR2 SQIVND (reference sequence). The CDR3 totals 11 residues. The sequenced CDR3 bases are TGTGCCAGTAGTATAACGGGGGAA. Amino acid sequence: CASSITGE. The whole CDR3 reads CASSITGEAFF.

This clone showed up many times. The read stops 3 residues short of the end of the CDR3; the missing end is completed from the germline J gene. The V gene is TRBV7-2, the J gene TRBJ1-2, with a weak D call TRBD1 (5 bases). The CDR3 runs to 14 residues. Germline assignment: CDR1 SGHTA and CDR2 FQGNSA. Trimming pared 5 bases from V and 2 bases from J, leaving 12 bases between. The CDR3 spells CASSQGGWNYGYTF. Partial CDR3 DNA: TGTGCCAGCAGCCAGGGAGGGTGGAACTATGGC.